This T cell receptor beta chain was captured in a study of blood T cell repertoires in COVID-19. Some clones are missing from TCRdb's copy, which holds only in-frame ones; the method was immunoSEQ multiplex PCR. The sample has 9,500 to 15,000 clones, 72% seen once. The V gene's germline CDR1 is LGHNA and CDR2 YSLEER. The CDR3 consists of 17 residues. V was cut by 1 base and J by 9 bases, with 22 bases left in between. This sequence joins TRBV4-3 and TRBJ2-1; D is perhaps TRBD2 (6 bases). What was sequenced was peripheral blood. The origin of this receptor is a man between 60 and 70 years old with COVID-19, enrolled during active disease. CDR3 sequence reads: CASSQGWAGQDGGEQFF. CDR3 DNA sequence: TGCGCCAGCAGCCAAGGTTGGGCAGGGCAGGACGGGGGTGAGCAGTTCTTC.